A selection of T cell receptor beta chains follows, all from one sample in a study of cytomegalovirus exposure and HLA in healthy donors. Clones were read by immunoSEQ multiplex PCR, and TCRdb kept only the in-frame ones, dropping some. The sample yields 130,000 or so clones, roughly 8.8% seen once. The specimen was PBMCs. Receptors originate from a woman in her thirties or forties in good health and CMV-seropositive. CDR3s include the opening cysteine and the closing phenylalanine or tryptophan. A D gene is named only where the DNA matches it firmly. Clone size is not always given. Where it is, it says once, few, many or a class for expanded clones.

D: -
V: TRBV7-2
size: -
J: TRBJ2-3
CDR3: CASSSDFSTDTQYF
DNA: TGTGCCAGCAGCTCAGACTTCAGCACAGATACGCAGTATTTT

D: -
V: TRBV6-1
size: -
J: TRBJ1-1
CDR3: CASTSRALLKAFF
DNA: TGTGCCAGCACTTCGAGGGCACTTTTGAAAGCTTTCTTT

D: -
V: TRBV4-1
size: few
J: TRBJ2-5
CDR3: CASSQEGTLGETQYF
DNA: TGCGCCAGCAGCCAAGAAGGGACACTCGGGGAGACCCAGTACTTC

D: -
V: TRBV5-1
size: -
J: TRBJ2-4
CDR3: CASSLRGGTDPEYF
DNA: TGCGCCAGCAGCCTGCGGGGTGGCACCGACCCGGAGTACTTC

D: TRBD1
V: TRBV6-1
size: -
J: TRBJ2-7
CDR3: CASSEMGTGGPYEQYF
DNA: TGTGCCAGCAGTGAAATGGGGACAGGGGGACCCTACGAGCAGTACTTC

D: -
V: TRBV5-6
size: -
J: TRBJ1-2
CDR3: CASSSTGTMAYGYTF
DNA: TGTGCCAGCAGCTCAACAGGGACGATGGCCTATGGCTACACCTTC

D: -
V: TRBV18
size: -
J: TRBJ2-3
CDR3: CASSPPFTDTQYF
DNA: TGTGCCAGCTCACCCCCCTTCACAGATACGCAGTATTTT

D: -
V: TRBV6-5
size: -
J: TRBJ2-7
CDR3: CASSYSPGSYEQYF
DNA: TGTGCCAGCAGTTACTCCCCAGGGTCGTACGAGCAGTACTTC

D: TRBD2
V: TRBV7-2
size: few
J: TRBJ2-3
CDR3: CASSLLGGATDTQYF
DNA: TGTGCCAGCAGCCTCCTCGGGGGGGCCACAGATACGCAGTATTTT

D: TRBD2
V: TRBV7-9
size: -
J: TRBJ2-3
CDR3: CASSPRLAGADTQYF
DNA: TGTGCCAGCAGCCCCCGACTAGCGGGGGCAGATACGCAGTATTTT

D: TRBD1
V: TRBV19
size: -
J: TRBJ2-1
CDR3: CASSIRPGGSYNEQFF
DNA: TGTGCCAGTAGTATTAGGCCAGGGGGCTCCTACAATGAGCAGTTCTTC

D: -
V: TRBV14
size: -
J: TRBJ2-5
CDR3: CASSRKRNIQETQYF
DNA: TGTGCCAGCAGCCGCAAGAGGAACATACAAGAGACCCAGTACTTC

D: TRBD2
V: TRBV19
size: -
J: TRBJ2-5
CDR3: CASSPWTSGGIVGETQYF
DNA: TGTGCCAGTAGTCCGTGGACTAGCGGGGGGATCGTAGGAGAGACCCAGTACTTC

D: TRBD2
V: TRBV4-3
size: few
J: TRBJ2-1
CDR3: CASSQEAGASYNEQFF
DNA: TGCGCCAGCAGCCAAGAAGCGGGGGCGAGTTACAATGAGCAGTTCTTC

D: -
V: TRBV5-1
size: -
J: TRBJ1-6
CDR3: CASSEEPSSYNSPLHF
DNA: TGCGCCAGCAGCGAGGAACCGAGCTCCTATAATTCACCCCTCCACTTT

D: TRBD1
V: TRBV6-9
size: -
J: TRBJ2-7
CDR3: CASSCSGGYEQYF
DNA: TGTGCCAGCAGTTGTTCAGGGGGATACGAGCAGTACTTC

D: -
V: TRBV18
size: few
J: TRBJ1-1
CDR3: CASSPLGGTTEAFF
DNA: TGTGCCAGCTCACCCCTCGGGGGGACCACTGAAGCTTTCTTT

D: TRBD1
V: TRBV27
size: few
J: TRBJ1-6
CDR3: CASSRQGSSPLHF
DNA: TGTGCCAGCAGTCGACAGGGGTCGTCACCCCTCCACTTT

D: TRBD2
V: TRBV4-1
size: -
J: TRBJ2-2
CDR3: CASSRLGLAGGPTMTGELFF
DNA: TGCGCCAGCAGCCGTTTAGGACTAGCGGGGGGTCCTACTATGACCGGGGAGCTGTTTTTT

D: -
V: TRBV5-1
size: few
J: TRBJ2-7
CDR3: CASSLERGWQYF
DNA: TGCGCCAGCAGCTTGGAACGAGGGTGGCAGTACTTC

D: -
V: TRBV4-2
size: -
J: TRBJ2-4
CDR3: CASSQEPKGVAKNIQYF
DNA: TGTGCCAGCAGCCAAGAGCCCAAGGGGGTAGCCAAAAACATTCAGTACTTC

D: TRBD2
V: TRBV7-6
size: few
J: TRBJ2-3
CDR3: CASSLGRTSVPSTDTQYF
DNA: TGTGCCAGCAGCTTAGGGAGGACTAGCGTTCCGAGCACAGATACGCAGTATTTT

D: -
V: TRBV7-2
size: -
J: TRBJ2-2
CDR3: CASSSRDWGNTGELFF
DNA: TGTGCCAGCAGCTCTCGGGACTGGGGGAACACCGGGGAGCTGTTTTTT

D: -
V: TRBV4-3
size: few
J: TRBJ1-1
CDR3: CASSHVKGTTPENTEAFF
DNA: TGCGCCAGCAGCCATGTCAAGGGGACAACGCCCGAAAACACTGAAGCTTTCTTT

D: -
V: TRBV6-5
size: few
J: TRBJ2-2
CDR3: CASSYAQGFTGELFF
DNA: TGTGCCAGCAGTTACGCCCAGGGCTTTACCGGGGAGCTGTTTTTT

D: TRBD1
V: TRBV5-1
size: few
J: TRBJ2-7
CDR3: CASRFLVADRGYEQYF
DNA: TGCGCCAGCAGGTTCTTGGTGGCGGACAGGGGCTACGAGCAGTACTTC

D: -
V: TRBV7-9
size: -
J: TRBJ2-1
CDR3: CASSLSAGRNEQFF
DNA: TGTGCCAGCAGCTTAAGCGCGGGGCGGAATGAGCAGTTCTTC

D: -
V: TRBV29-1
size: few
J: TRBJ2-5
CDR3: CSVVKSLLQETQYF
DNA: TGCAGCGTTGTGAAATCGCTGCTACAAGAGACCCAGTACTTC

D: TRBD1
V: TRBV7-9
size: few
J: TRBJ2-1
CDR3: CASSFGGRQGYNEQFF
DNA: TGTGCCAGCAGCTTCGGGGGCCGACAGGGGTACAATGAGCAGTTCTTC

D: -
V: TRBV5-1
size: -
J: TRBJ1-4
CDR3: CASTTGRQSQGNEKLFF
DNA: TGCGCCAGCACCACCGGGAGACAGTCCCAGGGTAATGAAAAACTGTTTTTT

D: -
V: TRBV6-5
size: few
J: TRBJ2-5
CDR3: CASSLLSGETQYF
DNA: TGTGCCAGCAGTTTGCTAAGCGGGGAGACCCAGTACTTC

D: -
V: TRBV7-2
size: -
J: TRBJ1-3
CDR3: CASSPQAGLGGNTIYF
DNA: TGTGCCAGCAGCCCCCAGGCCGGACTGGGCGGAAACACCATATATTTT

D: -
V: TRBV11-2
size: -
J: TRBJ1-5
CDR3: CASSPDSSNQPQHF
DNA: TGTGCCAGCAGCCCGGACAGTTCTAATCAGCCCCAGCATTTT

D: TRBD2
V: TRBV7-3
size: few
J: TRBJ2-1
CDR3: CASSLRPAGGQGEQFF
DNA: TGTGCCAGCAGCTTAAGACCAGCGGGGGGGCAGGGTGAGCAGTTCTTC

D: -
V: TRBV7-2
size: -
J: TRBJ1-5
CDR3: CASSFSGQTNQPQHF
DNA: TGTGCCAGCAGCTTCAGCGGACAGACCAATCAACCCCAGCATTTT

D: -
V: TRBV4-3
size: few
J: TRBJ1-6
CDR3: CASSQESRLGFDNSPLHF
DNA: TGCGCCAGCAGCCAAGAAAGTCGACTTGGTTTCGATAATTCACCCCTCCACTTT

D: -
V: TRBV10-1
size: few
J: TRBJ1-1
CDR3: CASSADLAIPEAFF
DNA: TGCGCCAGCAGTGCTGACCTAGCCATCCCTGAAGCTTTCTTT

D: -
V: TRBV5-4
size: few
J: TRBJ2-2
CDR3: CASSLAPGTNTGELFF
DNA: TGTGCCAGCAGCTTGGCCCCGGGGACGAACACCGGGGAGCTGTTTTTT

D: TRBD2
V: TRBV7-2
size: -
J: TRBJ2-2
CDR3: CASSPTLAGGVNGELFF
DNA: TGTGCCAGCAGCCCGACACTAGCGGGGGGGGTGAACGGGGAGCTGTTTTTT

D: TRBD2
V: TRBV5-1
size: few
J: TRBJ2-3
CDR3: CASSEGLATDTQYF
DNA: TGCGCCAGCAGCGAGGGACTAGCCACAGATACGCAGTATTTT

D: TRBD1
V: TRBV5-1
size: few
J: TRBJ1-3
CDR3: CASSLGTGEGPGNTIYF
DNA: TGCGCCAGCAGCTTGGGGACAGGGGAGGGCCCTGGAAACACCATATATTTT

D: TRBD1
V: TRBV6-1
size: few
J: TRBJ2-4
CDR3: CASQGDRAKNIQYF
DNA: TGTGCCAGCCAGGGGGACAGAGCCAAAAACATTCAGTACTTC

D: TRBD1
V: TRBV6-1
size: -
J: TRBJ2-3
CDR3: CASSAKGALLDTQYF
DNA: TGTGCCAGCAGTGCCAAGGGGGCGCTTCTAGATACGCAGTATTTT

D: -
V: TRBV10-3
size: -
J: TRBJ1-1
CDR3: CAISVGRGMNTEAFF
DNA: TGTGCCATCAGTGTGGGCAGGGGAATGAATACTGAAGCTTTCTTT

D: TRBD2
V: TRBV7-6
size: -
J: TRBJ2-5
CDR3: CASSGGTSGGRGETQYF
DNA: TGTGCCAGCAGCGGAGGGACTAGCGGGGGGAGAGGAGAGACCCAGTACTTC

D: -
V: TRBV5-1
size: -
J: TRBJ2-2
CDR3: CASSLVGGANAGELFF
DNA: TGCGCCAGCAGCTTGGTAGGGGGGGCGAACGCCGGGGAGCTGTTTTTT

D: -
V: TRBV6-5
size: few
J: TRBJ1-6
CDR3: CASSYGVGDSPLHF
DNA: TGTGCCAGCAGTTACGGAGTCGGGGATTCACCCCTCCACTTT

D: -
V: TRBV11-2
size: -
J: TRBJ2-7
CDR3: CASSSSTRAEQYF
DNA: TGTGCCAGCAGCTCTAGCACGCGGGCGGAGCAGTACTTC

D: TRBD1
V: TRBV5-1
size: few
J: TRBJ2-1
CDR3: CASSLGTGLGVDEQFF
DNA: TGCGCCAGCAGCTTGGGGACAGGGTTGGGGGTAGATGAGCAGTTCTTC

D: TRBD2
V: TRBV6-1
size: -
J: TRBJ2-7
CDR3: CASSEEGAGAYEQYF
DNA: TGTGCCAGCAGTGAAGAGGGAGCGGGGGCCTACGAGCAGTACTTC

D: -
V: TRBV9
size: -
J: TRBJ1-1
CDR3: CARSVGPDTEAFF
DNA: TGTGCCAGAAGCGTAGGTCCAGACACTGAAGCTTTCTTT